This T cell receptor (beta chain) was retrieved from a study of T-cell memory formation after mild COVID-19 (dated by TCRdb to the early 2020s). A note on the overall study: TCR sequence clusters from the two donors were found to be largely donor specific. Longitudinal TCRalpha and TCRbeta repertoire sequencing tracked T-cell clones expanding and contracting after mild COVID-19 in two donors. Two young, previously healthy adult volunteers, one female and one male, were included in the cohort.

Counted from cysteine to phenylalanine, this CDR3 has 13 amino acids. Only the CDR3 part of the read is kept: 39 bases, read in frame from the first base. The germline V gene (reference sequence) gives CDR1 as DFQATT and CDR2 as SNEGSKA. The trim is 2 bases for V and 1 base for J, with a gap of 5 bases between the germline ends. TCRdb lists the instrument as Illumina NovaSeq 6000. TCRalpha and TCRbeta cDNA libraries were built by 5'RACE with constant-segment primers, adding sample barcodes and unique molecular identifiers. Trizol reagent was used to extract RNA from every sample. Library amplification was performed in two PCR steps, and a second sample barcode and Illumina TruSeq adapters were introduced in the second step. Libraries were sequenced on an Illumina NovaSeq with 2 x 150 bp paired-end reads. As for the authors' bioinformatics: Demultiplexing of reads and collapsing into UMI-guided consensus sequences were performed with migec v1.2.7. Using mixcr v2.1.11, UMI consensuses were aligned to TRA and TRB V and J templates and then assembled into clonotypes. A clonotype was counted as expanded or contracted only if both edgeR and NoisET called the change significant, with noise models trained on biological replicates. For edgeR calls, the thresholds were a false discovery rate-adjusted p below 0.01 and a log2 fold-change of 1. As an exploratory analysis of dynamics, max-normalized trajectories of the 1000 most abundant clonotypes were examined by PCA with hierarchical clustering. Separately sequenced CD4+ and CD8+ repertoires were used to assign the CD4 or CD8 phenotype of responding clones. TCRdb trimmed public reads at Q25 via fastp, called clones via MiXCR and kept in-frame beta chains. Under each unique CDR3 protein, matching rows form one entry showing the most common genes and DNA. TCRdb, rather than the study authors, made the V and J calls. The sample contains 280,000 or so distinct CDR3 sequences, approximately 8% of them found a single time. Under 25% of the sample comes from the top ten.

Only a few counts were recorded for this clonotype. This receptor's antigen is unknown. It has no much larger one-base neighbor in the sample; base qualities were not kept. Ficoll-Paque density gradient centrifugation was the method used to isolate PBMCs. Paper-wide results and their limitations: Some responding clones were detected in pre-infection memory, which suggested that pre-existing cross-reactive memory T cells had joined the SARS-CoV-2 response. SARS-CoV-2 specificity was not confirmed for the second-wave clones peaking on day 37. Only a couple of mild cases were covered by the study, and larger cohorts that include severe cases with pre-infection samples were considered necessary. Clones contracting from day 15 to 85 had balanced CD4/CD8 phenotypes, while a second wave expanding from day 15 to 37 was biased towards CD4+. Contracting CD4+ clones turned up mainly in the CM and EM memory subsets, whereas EMRA was where CD8+ clones were enriched.

The chain was built from TRBV20-1 and TRBJ2-2, with the D gene not confidently named. The sequence was obtained from a man between 18 and 35 years old who had mild COVID-19 (a few samples of this study predate the infection). The sample titles of this study are shuffled in the database, so cell type and time point are left out; the donor was told from shared clones. Sequencing input: PBMCs or a T cell subset sorted from them (not recorded which). The DNA is as follows: TGCAGTGCTAGATCCGGGAACACCGGGGAGCTGTTTTTT. It translates as CSARSGNTGELFF.